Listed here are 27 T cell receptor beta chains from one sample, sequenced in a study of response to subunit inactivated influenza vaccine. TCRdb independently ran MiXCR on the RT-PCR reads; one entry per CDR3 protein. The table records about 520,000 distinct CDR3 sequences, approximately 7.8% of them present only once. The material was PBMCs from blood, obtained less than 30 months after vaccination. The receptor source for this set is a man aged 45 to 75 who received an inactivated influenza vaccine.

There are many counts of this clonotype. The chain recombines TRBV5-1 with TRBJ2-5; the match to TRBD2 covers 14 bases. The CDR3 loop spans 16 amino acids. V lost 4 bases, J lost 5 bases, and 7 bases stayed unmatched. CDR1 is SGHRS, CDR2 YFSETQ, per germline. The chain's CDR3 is CASSIGTSGGWETQYF. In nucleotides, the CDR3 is TGCGCCAGCAGCATTGGGACTAGCGGGGGCTGGGAGACCCAGTACTTC.

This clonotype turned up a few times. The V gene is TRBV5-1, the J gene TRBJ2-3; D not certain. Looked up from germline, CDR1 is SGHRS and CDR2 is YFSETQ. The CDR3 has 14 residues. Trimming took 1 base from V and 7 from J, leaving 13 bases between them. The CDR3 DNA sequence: TGCGCCAGCAGCTTGAGGGAAGACGCATATACGCAGTATTTT. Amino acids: CASSLREDAYTQYF.

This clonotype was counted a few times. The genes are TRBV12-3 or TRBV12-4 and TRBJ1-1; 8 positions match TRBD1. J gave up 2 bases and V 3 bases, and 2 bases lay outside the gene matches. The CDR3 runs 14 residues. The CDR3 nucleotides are TGTGCCAGCAGTTTTGACAGGGGAAACACTGAAGCTTTCTTT. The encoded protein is CASSFDRGNTEAFF.

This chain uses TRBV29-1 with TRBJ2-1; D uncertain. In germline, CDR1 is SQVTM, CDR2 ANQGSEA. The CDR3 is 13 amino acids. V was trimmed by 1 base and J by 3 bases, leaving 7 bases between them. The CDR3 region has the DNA TGCAGCGTTGAAGCATTCCTCTACAATGAGCAGTTCTTC. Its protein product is CSVEAFLYNEQFF.

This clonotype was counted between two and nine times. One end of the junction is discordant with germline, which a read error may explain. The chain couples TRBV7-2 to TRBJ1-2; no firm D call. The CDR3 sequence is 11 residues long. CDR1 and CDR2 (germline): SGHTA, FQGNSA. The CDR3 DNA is TGTGCCAGCAGCTTAGATTTCACACCGTTCTTC. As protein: CASSLDFTPFF.

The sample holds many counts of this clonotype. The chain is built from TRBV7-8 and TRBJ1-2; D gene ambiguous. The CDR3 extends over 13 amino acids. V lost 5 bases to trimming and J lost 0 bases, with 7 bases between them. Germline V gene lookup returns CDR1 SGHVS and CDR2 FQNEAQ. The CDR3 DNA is TGTGCCAGCAGCGCACAATCTAACTATGGCTACACCTTC. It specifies CASSAQSNYGYTF.

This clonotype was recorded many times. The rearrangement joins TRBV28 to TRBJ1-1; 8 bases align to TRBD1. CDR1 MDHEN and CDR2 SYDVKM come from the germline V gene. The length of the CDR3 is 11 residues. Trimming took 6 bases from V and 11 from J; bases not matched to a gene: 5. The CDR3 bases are TGTGCCAGCAGCAGGGACAGGTTGGCTTTCTTT. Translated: CASSRDRLAFF.

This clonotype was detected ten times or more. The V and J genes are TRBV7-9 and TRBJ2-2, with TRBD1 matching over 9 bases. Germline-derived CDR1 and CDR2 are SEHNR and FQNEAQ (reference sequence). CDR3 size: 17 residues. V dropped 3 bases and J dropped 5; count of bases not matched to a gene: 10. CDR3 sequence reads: CASSFSGTGRKTGELFF. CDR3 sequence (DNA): TGTGCCAGCAGCTTCTCCGGGACAGGGAGAAAGACCGGGGAGCTGTTTTTT.

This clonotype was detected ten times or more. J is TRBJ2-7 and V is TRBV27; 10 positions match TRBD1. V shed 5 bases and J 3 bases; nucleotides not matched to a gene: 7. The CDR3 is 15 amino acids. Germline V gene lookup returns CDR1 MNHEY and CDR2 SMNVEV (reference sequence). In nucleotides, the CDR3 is TGTGCCAGCAGTATCCTGGGACAGGGGATCTACGAGCAGTACTTC. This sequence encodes CASSILGQGIYEQYF.

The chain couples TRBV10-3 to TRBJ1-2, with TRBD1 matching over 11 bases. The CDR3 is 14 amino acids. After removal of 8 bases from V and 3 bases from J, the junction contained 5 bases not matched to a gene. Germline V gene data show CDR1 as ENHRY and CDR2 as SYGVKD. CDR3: CAIGGTGGDYGYTF. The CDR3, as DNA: TGTGCCATCGGGGGGACAGGGGGTGACTATGGCTACACCTTC.

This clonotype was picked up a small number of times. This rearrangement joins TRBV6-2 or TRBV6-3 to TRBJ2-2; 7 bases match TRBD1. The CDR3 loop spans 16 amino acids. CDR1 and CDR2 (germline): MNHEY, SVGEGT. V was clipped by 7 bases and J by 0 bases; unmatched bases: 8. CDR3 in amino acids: CASTLSGTANTGELFF. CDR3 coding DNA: TGTGCCAGCACCTTGTCCGGGACAGCGAACACCGGGGAGCTGTTTTTT.

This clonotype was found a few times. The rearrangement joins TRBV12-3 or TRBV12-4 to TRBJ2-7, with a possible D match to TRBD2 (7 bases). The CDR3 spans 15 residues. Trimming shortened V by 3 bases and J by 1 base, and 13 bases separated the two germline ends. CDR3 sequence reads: CASSFRGGPSYEQYF. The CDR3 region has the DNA TGTGCCAGCAGTTTTAGGGGGGGGCCGTCCTACGAGCAGTACTTC.

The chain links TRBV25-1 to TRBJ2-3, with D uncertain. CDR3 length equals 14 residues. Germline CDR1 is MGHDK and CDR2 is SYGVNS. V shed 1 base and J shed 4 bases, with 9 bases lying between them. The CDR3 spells CASSESGFADTQYF. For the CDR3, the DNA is TGTGCCAGCAGTGAATCAGGATTTGCAGATACGCAGTATTTT.

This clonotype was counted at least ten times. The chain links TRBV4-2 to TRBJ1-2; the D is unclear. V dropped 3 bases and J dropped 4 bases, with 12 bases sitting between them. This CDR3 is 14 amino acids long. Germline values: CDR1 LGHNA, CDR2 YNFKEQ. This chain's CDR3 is CASSQGESSYGYTF. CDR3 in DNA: TGTGCCAGCAGCCAGGGAGAAAGTTCCTATGGCTACACCTTC.

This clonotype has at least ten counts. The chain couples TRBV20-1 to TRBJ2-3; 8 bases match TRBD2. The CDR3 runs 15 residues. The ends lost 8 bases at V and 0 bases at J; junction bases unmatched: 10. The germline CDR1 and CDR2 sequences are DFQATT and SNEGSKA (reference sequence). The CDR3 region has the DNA TGCAGTTCCCAGCGCGTAGCGGGAAGCACAGATACGCAGTATTTT. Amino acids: CSSQRVAGSTDTQYF.

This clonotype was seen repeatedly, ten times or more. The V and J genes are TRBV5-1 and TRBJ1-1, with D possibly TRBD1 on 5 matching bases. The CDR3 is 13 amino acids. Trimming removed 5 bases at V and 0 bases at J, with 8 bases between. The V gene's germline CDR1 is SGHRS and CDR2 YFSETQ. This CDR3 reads CASRGRLNTEAFF. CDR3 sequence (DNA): TGCGCCAGCAGGGGACGGTTGAACACTGAAGCTTTCTTT.

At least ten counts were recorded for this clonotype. This CDR3 is CASSTPDKNTEAFF. Here the CDR3 DNA reads TGTGCCAGCAGTACCCCCGACAAGAACACTGAAGCTTTCTTT. J is TRBJ1-1 and V is TRBV28, with unresolved D. The ends were cut back, 5 bases at V and 1 base at J, with 11 bases in the middle. Germline CDR1 and CDR2: MDHEN and SYDVKM. The CDR3 is made up of 14 amino acids. The complete variable domain, with remaining parts taken from reference TRBV28 and TRBJ1-1, reads DVKVTQSSRYLVKRTGEKVFLECVQDMDHENMFWYRQDPGLGLRLIYFSYDVKMKEKGDIPEGYSVSREKKERFSLILESASTNQTSMYLCASSTPDKNTEAFFGQGTRLTVV.

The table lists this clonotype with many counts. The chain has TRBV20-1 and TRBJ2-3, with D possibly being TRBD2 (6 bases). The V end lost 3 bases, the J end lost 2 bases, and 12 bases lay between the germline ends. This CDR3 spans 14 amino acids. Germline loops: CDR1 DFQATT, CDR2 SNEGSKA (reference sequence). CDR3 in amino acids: CSASDLRDTDTQYF. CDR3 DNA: TGCAGTGCTAGCGATTTGCGGGACACAGATACGCAGTATTTT.

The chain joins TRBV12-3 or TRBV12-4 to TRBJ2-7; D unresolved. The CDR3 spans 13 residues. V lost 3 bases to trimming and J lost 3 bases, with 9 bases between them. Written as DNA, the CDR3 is TGTGCCAGCAGTTTGTACAGCTACTACGAGCAGTACTTC. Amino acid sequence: CASSLYSYYEQYF.

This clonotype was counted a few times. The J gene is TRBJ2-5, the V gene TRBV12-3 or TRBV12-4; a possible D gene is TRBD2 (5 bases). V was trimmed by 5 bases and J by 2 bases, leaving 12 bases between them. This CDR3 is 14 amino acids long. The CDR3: CASSLYRDQETQYF. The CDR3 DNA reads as TGTGCCAGCAGTCTCTACCGGGATCAAGAGACCCAGTACTTC.

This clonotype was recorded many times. This CDR3 reads CSASRDRENSPLHF. The DNA for the CDR3 is TGCAGTGCTAGCCGGGACAGGGAAAATTCACCCCTCCACTTT. The V gene is TRBV20-1, the J gene TRBJ1-6; TRBD1 matches 9 bases. The V gene end was trimmed by 3 bases and the J gene end by 7 bases; junction bases not matched to a gene: 4. The CDR3 extends over 14 amino acids. Germline V gives CDR1 DFQATT, CDR2 SNEGSKA (reference sequence).

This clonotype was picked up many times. The CDR3 sequence is CSANRKNTEAFF. CDR3 in DNA: TGCAGTGCTAACCGTAAGAACACTGAAGCTTTCTTT. The V and J genes are TRBV20-1 and TRBJ1-1; D is ambiguous. Per the germline V gene, CDR1 is DFQATT and CDR2 is SNEGSKA (reference sequence). The CDR3 totals 12 residues. Trimming took 4 bases from V and 1 from J, leaving 7 bases between them.

CDR3: CASSLNGAGVGNTIYF. The CDR3 DNA reads as TGCGCCAGCAGCTTGAACGGGGCAGGGGTTGGAAACACCATATATTTT. The chain employs TRBV5-1 and TRBJ1-3; perhaps TRBD1 as D (6 bases). The germline gives CDR1 SGHRS, CDR2 YFSETQ. The length of the CDR3 is 16 residues. V was cut by 1 base and J by 3 bases, with 14 bases left in between.

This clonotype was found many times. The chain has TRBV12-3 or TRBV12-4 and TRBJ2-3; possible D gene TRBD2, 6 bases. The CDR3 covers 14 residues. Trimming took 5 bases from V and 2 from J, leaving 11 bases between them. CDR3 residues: CASSPGEPTDTQYF. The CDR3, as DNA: TGTGCCAGCAGTCCGGGGGAGCCCACAGATACGCAGTATTTT.

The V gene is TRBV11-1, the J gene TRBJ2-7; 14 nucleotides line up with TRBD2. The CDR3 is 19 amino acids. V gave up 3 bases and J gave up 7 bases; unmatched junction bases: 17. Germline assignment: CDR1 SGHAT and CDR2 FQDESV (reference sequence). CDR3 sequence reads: CASSFPKGTSGGYSGEQYF. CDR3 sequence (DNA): TGTGCCAGCAGCTTCCCAAAAGGGACTAGCGGGGGCTACTCGGGAGAGCAGTACTTC.

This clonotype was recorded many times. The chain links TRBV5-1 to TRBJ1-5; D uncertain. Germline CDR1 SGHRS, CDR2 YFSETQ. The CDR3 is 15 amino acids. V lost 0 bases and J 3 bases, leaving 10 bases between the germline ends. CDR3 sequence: CASSLEGGPNQPQHF. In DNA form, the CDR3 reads TGCGCCAGCAGCTTGGAGGGAGGGCCCAATCAGCCCCAGCATTTT.

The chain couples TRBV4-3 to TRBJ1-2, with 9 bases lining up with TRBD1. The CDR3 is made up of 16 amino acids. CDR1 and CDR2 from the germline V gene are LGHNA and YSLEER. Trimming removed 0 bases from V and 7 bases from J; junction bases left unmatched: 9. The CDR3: CASSQDSGTGSTGYTF. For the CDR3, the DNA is TGCGCCAGCAGCCAAGATTCCGGGACAGGGAGTACTGGCTACACCTTC.